One and the same sample provided the 3 T cell receptor beta chains below, sequenced in a study of regulatory T cells in long-lasting Graves disease. Assembly of TCR beta libraries relied on iRepertoire HTBI primers together with Arm-PCR of CDR3 regions. In TCRdb, the multiplex PCR reads were re-called with MiXCR into one record per CDR3 protein. The table shows 500,000 or so distinct CDR3 sequences, with around 15% occurring only once. The time point was: newly diagnosed GD, antithyroid drugs for less than 3 months. Making the TCR library involved RNA that had been extracted from PBMCs. The sample also formed part of further work on T cells in Graves' hyperthyroidism and ophthalmopathy.

Sequencing used peripheral blood mononuclear cells (PBMCs), obtained at new diagnosis, from a patient treated with antithyroid drugs. Every receptor here comes from a middle-aged man with Graves disease.

In its sample, this clonotype was seen many times. The chain combines TRBV9 with TRBJ2-1; 7 bases line up with TRBD2. The germline V gene encodes CDR1 SGDLS and CDR2 YYNGEE. V shed 0 bases, J shed 2 bases, and the junction held 5 bases outside the gene matches. The CDR3 spans 16 residues. The CDR3 coding sequence is TGTGCCAGCAGCGTAGTGGGCGGGAGTCCCTACAATGAGCAGTTCTTC. Its protein product is CASSVVGGSPYNEQFF. Together with reference TRBV9 and TRBJ2-1, the CDR3 gives the full variable domain: DSGVTQTPKHLITATGQRVTLRCSPRSGDLSVYWYQQSLDQGLQFLIQYYNGEERAKGNILERFSAQQFPDLHSELNLSSLELGDSALYFCASSVVGGSPYNEQFFGPGTRLTVL.

This clonotype has at least ten counts. The rearrangement links TRBV5-1 to TRBJ2-1; possibly TRBD2 for D (6 bases). This CDR3 is 11 amino acids long. Germline loops: CDR1 SGHRS, CDR2 YFSETQ. Trimming stripped 6 bases from V and 7 bases from J, with 8 bases between. This CDR3 reads CASIGRNEQFF. CDR3 DNA sequence: TGCGCCAGCATTGGGAGGAATGAGCAGTTCTTC.

This clonotype was observed many times. V usage is TRBV3-1 and J usage is TRBJ1-2; TRBD1 is a possible D gene (6 bases). V lost 0 bases and J lost 1, with 18 bases in between. The CDR3 extends over 18 amino acids. The V gene's germline CDR1 is LGHDT and CDR2 YNNKEL (reference sequence). The CDR3 region is CASSQDQGRGTRNYGYTF. As DNA, the CDR3 is TGTGCCAGCAGCCAAGATCAGGGGAGGGGGACACGTAACTATGGCTACACCTTC.